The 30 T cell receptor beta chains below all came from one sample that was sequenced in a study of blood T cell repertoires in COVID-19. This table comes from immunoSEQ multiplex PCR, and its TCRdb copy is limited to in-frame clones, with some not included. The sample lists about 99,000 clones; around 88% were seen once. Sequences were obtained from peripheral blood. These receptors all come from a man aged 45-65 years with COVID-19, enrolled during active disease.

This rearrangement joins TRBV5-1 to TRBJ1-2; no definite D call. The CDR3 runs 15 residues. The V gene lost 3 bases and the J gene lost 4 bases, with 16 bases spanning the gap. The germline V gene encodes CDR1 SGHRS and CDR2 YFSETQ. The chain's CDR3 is CASSSTSVGGYGYTF. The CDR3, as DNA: TGCGCCAGCAGCTCCACTTCCGTCGGCGGCTATGGCTACACCTTC.

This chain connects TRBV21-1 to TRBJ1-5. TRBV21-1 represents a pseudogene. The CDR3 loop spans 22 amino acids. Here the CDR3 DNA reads TGTGCCAGCAGCAAAGGAAGGAGCAAGACTCCACTCGGGAGAAATAGCAATCAGCCCCAGCATTTT. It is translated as CASSKGRSKTPLGRNSNQPQHF.

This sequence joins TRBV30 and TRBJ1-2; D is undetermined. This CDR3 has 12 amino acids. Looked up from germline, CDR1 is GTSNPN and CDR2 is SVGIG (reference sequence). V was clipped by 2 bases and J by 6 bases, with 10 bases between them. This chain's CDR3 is CAWSHSGDGYTF. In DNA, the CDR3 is TGTGCCTGGAGTCACAGCGGGGATGGCTACACCTTC.

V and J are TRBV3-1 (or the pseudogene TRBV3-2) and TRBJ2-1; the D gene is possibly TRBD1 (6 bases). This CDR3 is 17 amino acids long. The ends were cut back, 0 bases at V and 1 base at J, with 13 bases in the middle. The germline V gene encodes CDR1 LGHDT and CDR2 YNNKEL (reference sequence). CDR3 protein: CASSQDSRQGSYNEQFF. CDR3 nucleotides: TGTGCCAGCAGCCAAGATTCGCGCCAGGGGTCCTACAATGAGCAGTTCTTC.

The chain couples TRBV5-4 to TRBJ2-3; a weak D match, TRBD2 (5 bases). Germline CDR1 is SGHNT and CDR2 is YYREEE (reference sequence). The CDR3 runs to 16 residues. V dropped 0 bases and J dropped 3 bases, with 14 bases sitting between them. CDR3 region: CASSLVLERRTDTQYF. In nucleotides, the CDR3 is TGTGCCAGCAGCTTGGTACTTGAGAGGAGGACAGATACGCAGTATTTT.

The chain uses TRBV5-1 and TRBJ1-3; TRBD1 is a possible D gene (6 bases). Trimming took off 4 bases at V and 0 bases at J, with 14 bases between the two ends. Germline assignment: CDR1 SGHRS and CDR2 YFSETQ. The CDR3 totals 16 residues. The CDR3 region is CASSNLQGVSGNTIYF. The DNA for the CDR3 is TGCGCCAGCAGCAACCTACAGGGAGTCTCTGGAAACACCATATATTTT.

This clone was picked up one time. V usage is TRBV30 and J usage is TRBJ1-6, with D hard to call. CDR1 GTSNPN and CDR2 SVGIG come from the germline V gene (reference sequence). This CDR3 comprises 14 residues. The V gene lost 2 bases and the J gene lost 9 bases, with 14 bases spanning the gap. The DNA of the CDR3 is TGTGCCTGGAGTAGCGGACCTCATGGTTCACCCCTCCACTTT. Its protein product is CAWSSGPHGSPLHF. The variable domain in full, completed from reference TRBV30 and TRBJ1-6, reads SQTIHQWPATLVQPVGSPLSLECTVEGTSNPNLYWYRQAAGRGLQLLFYSVGIGQISSEVPQNLSASRPQDRQFILSSKKLLLSDSGFYLCAWSSGPHGSPLHFGNGTRLTVT.

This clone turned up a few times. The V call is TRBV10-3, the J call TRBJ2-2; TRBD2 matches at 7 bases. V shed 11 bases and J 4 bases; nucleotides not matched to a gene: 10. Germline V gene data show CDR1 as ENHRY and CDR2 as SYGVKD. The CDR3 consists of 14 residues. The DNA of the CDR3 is TGTGCCGCCGACCGGGGGGACGGCACCGGGGAGCTGTTTTTT. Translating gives CAADRGDGTGELFF.

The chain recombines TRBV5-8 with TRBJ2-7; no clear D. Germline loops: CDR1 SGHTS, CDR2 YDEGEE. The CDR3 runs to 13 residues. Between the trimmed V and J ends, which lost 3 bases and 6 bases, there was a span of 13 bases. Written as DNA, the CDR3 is TGTGCCAGCAGCTGGGCATATACTTCCGAGCAGTACTTC. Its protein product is CASSWAYTSEQYF.

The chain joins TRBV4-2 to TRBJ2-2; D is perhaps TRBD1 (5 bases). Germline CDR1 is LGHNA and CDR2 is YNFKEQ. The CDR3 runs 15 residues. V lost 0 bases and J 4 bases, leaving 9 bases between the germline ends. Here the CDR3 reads CASSQDWGSTGELFF. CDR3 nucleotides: TGTGCCAGCAGCCAAGATTGGGGCAGCACCGGGGAGCTGTTTTTT.

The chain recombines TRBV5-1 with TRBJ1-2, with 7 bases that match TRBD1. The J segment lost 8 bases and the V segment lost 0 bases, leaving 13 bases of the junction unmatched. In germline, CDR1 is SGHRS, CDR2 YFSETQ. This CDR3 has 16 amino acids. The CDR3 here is CASSLGIGGEMKGYTF. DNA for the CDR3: TGCGCCAGCAGCTTGGGAATAGGGGGCGAAATGAAGGGCTACACCTTC.

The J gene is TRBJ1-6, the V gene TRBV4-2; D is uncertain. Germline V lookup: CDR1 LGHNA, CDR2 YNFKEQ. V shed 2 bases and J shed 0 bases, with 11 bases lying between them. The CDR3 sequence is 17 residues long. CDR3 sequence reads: CASSQSPRGSYNSPLHF. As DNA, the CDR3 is TGTGCCAGCAGCCAATCCCCTCGCGGCTCCTATAATTCACCCCTCCACTTT.

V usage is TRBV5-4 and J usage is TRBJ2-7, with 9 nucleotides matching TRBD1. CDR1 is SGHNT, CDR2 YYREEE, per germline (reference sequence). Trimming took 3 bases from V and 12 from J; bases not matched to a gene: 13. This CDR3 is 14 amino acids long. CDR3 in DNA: TGTGCCAGCAGCTCAGGGGGGGACAGGGCACTTCTGTACTTC. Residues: CASSSGGDRALLYF.

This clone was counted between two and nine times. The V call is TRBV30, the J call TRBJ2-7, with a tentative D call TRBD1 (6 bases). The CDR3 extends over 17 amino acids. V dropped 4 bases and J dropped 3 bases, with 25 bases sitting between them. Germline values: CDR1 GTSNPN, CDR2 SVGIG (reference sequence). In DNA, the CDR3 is TGTGCCTGGAATAGGGCCCGGAGGAGGACAGCCTACTACGAGCAGTACTTC. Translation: CAWNRARRRTAYYEQYF. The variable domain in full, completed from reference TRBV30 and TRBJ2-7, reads SQTIHQWPATLVQPVGSPLSLECTVEGTSNPNLYWYRQAAGRGLQLLFYSVGIGQISSEVPQNLSASRPQDRQFILSSKKLLLSDSGFYLCAWNRARRRTAYYEQYFGPGTRLTVT.

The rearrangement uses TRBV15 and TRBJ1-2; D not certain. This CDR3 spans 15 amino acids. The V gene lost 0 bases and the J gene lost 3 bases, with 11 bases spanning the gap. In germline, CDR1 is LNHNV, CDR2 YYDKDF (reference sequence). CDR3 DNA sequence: TGTGCCACCAGCAGAGATCCACACAGTGACTATGGCTACACCTTC. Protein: CATSRDPHSDYGYTF.

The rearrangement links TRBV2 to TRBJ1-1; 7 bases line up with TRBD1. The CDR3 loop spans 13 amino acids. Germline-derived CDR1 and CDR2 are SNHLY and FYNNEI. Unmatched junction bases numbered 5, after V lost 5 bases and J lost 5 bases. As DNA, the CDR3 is TGTGCCAGCAGTCGGGACAGTCGTACTGAAGCTTTCTTT. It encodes CASSRDSRTEAFF.

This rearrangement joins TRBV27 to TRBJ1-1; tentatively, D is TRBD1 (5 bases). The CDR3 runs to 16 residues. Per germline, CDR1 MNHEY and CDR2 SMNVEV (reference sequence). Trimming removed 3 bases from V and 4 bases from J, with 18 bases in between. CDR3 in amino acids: CASSLAGSALGTEAFF. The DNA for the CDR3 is TGTGCCAGCAGTTTGGCAGGGTCCGCACTTGGCACTGAAGCTTTCTTT.

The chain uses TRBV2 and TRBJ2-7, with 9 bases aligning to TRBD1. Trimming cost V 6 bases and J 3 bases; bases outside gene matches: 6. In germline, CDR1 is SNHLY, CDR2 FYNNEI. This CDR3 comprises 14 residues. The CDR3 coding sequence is TGTGCCAGCAGGGACAGGGGAGAGGGCTACGAGCAGTACTTC. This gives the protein CASRDRGEGYEQYF.

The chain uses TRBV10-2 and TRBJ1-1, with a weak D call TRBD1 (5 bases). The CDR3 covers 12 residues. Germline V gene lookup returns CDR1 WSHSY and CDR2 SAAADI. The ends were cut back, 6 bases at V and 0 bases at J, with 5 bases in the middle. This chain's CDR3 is CASRTVNTEAFF. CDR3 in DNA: TGCGCCAGCAGGACAGTGAACACTGAAGCTTTCTTT.

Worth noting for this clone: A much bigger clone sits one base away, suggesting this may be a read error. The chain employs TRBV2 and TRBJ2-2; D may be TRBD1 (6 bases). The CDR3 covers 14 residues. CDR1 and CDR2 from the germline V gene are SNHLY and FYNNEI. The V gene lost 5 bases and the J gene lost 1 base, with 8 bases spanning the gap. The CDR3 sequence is CASSPGQNTGELFF. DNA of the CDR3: TGTGCCAGCAGTCCGGGACAGAACACCGGGGAGCTGTTTTTT.

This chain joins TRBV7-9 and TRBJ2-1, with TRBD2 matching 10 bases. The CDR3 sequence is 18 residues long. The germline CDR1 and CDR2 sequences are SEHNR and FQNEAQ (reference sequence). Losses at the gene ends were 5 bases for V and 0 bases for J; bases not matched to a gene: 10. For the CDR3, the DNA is TGTGCCAGCAGCCCATCGACTAGCGGGCCCCGCTCCTACAATGAGCAGTTCTTC. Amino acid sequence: CASSPSTSGPRSYNEQFF. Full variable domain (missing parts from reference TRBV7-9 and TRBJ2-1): DTGVSQNPRHKITKRGQNVTFRCDPISEHNRLYWYRQTLGQGPEFLTYFQNEAQLEKSRLLSDRFSAERPKGSFSTLEIQRTEQGDSAMYLCASSPSTSGPRSYNEQFFGPGTRLTVL.

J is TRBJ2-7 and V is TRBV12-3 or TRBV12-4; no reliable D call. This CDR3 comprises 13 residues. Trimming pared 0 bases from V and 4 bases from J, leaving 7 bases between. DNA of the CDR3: TGTGCCAGCAGTTTAGCGGCGGATTACGAGCAGTACTTC. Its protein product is CASSLAADYEQYF.

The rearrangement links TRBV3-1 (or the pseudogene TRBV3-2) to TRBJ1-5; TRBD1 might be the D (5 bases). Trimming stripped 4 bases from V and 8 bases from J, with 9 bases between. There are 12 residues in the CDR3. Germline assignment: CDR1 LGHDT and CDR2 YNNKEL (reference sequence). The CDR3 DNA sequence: TGTGCCAGCAGCCCAGGGCAAGAGCCCCAGCATTTT. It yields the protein CASSPGQEPQHF.

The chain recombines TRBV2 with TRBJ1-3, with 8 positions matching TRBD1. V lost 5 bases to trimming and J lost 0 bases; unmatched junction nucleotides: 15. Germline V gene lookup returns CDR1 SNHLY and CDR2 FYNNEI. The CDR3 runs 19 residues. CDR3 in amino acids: CASSRNSGQGTSSGNTIYF. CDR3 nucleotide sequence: TGTGCCAGCAGTCGCAATAGCGGACAGGGAACGAGCTCTGGAAACACCATATATTTT.

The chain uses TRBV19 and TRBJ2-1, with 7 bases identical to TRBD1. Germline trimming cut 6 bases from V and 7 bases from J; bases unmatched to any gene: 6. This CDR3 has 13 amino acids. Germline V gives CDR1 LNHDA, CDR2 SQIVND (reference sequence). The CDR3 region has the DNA TGTGCCAGTAGGAAGGGGGCACGGAATGAGCAGTTCTTC. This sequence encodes CASRKGARNEQFF.

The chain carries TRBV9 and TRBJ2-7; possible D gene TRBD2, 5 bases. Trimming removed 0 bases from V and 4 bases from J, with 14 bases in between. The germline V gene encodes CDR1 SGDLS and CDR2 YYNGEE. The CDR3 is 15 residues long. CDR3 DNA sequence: TGTGCCAGCAGCGTAGATGAAGTGAGGGTATACGAGCAGTACTTC. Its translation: CASSVDEVRVYEQYF.

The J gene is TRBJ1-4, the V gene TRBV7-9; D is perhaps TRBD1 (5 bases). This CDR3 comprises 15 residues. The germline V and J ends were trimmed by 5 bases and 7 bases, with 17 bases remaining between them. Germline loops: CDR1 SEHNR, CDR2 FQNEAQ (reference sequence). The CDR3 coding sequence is TGTGCCAGCAGCCCTCAGGGCTCCTGGGGTGAAAAACTGTTTTTT. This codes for CASSPQGSWGEKLFF. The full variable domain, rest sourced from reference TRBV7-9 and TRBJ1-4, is DTGVSQNPRHKITKRGQNVTFRCDPISEHNRLYWYRQTLGQGPEFLTYFQNEAQLEKSRLLSDRFSAERPKGSFSTLEIQRTEQGDSAMYLCASSPQGSWGEKLFFGSGTQLSVL.

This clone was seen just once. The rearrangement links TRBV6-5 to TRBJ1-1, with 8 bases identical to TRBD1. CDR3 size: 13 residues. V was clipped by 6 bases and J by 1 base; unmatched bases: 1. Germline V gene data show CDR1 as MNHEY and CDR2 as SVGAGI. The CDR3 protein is CASRDRENTEAFF. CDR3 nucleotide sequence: TGTGCCAGCAGGGACAGGGAGAACACTGAAGCTTTCTTT.

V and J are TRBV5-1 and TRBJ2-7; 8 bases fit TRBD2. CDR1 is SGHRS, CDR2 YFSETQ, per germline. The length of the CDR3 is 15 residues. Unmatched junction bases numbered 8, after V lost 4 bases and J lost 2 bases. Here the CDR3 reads CASSLPGTRTYEQYF. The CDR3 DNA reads TGCGCCAGCAGCCTCCCCGGGACTAGGACCTACGAGCAGTACTTC. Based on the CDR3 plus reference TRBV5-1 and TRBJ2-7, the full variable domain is KAGVTQTPRYLIKTRGQQVTLSCSPISGHRSVSWYQQTPGQGLQFLFEYFSETQRNKGNFPGRFSGRQFSNSRSEMNVSTLELGDSALYLCASSLPGTRTYEQYFGPGTRLTVT.

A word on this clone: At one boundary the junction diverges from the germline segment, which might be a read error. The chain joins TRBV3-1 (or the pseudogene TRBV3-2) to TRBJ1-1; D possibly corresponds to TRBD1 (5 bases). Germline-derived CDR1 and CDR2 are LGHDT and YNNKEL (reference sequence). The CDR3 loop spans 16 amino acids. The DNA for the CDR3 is TGTGCCAGCAGCCAAGTGGGGGGGGTCCGGAACCCTGAAGCTTTCTTT. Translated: CASSQVGGVRNPEAFF.